These 28 T cell receptor beta chains originate from one sample sequenced in a study of PD-1 blockade in classical Hodgkin lymphoma. Clones were read by immunoSEQ multiplex PCR, and TCRdb kept only the in-frame ones, dropping some. The sample has over 50,000 clones, roughly 86% seen once. Time point noted: cycle 4 day 1 (C4D1), after less than 7 weeks of nivolumab. After autologous stem cell transplantation all patients relapsed, and prior brentuximab vedotin exposure differed between cohorts. This specimen consisted of peripheral blood mononuclear cells (PBMCs), obtained before the fourth cycle of nivolumab. Receptors were obtained from a human donor with classical Hodgkin lymphoma.

This clone was picked up one time. The chain has TRBV19 and TRBJ1-2; TRBD1 matches at 9 bases. In germline, CDR1 is LNHDA, CDR2 SQIVND (reference sequence). The CDR3 loop spans 15 amino acids. With V trimmed by 2 bases and J by 6 bases, 7 bases remained unmatched. This chain's CDR3 is CASSIKARTGDGYTF. The CDR3, as DNA: TGTGCCAGTAGTATAAAGGCACGGACAGGGGATGGCTACACCTTC. Based on the CDR3 plus reference TRBV19 and TRBJ1-2, the full variable domain is DGGITQSPKYLFRKEGQNVTLSCEQNLNHDAMYWYRQDPGQGLRLIYYSQIVNDFQKGDIAEGYSVSREKKESFPLTVTSAQKNPTAFYLCASSIKARTGDGYTFGSGTRLTVV.

The chain uses TRBV5-4 and TRBJ1-2; perhaps TRBD1 as D (5 bases). The V gene lost 0 bases and the J gene lost 3 bases, with 9 bases spanning the gap. Per germline, CDR1 SGHNT and CDR2 YYREEE (reference sequence). The length of the CDR3 is 14 residues. The CDR3 spells CASSLVSRDYGYTF. The CDR3 DNA follows: TGTGCCAGCAGCTTGGTGTCCAGGGACTATGGCTACACCTTC.

This clone was counted once. This chain joins TRBV7-2 and TRBJ1-1; 7 bases align to TRBD1. Per the germline V gene, CDR1 is SGHTA and CDR2 is FQGNSA. The J segment lost 4 bases and the V segment lost 1 base, leaving 6 bases of the junction unmatched. The CDR3 spans 15 residues. The CDR3 loop reads CASSLENRQGTEAFF. The DNA of the CDR3 is TGTGCCAGCAGCTTAGAAAACCGACAGGGCACTGAAGCTTTCTTT.

The V call is TRBV11-1, the J call TRBJ1-1, with D unclear. Germline loops: CDR1 SGHAT, CDR2 FQDESV (reference sequence). The CDR3 contains 14 residues. With 3 bases removed from V and 6 bases from J, the gap between germline ends came to 14 bases. The CDR3: CASSLTLTVAEAFF. The CDR3 DNA reads TGTGCCAGCAGCTTGACACTGACTGTCGCTGAAGCTTTCTTT.

The chain employs TRBV28 and TRBJ2-5; 13 bases line up with TRBD2. Germline-derived CDR1 and CDR2 are MDHEN and SYDVKM. This CDR3 region has 16 residues. The V and J ends lost 7 bases and 6 bases, in that order; junction bases with no gene match: 11. CDR3 sequence reads: CASNLRRTSGGKTQYF. The CDR3 bases are TGTGCCAGCAACTTAAGGAGGACTAGCGGGGGAAAGACCCAGTACTTC.

This clone counts as medium-sized. The chain is built from TRBV18 and TRBJ2-3; no clear D. Per germline, CDR1 KGHSH and CDR2 LQKENI. The CDR3 has 16 amino acids. The ends were cut back, 4 bases at V and 1 base at J, with 15 bases in the middle. CDR3 residues: CASSLSIALGTDTQYF. The CDR3 region has the DNA TGTGCCAGCTCACTATCAATAGCCCTGGGCACAGATACGCAGTATTTT.

This clone has a count of ten or more. V gene TRBV5-1 combines with J gene TRBJ2-5; maybe TRBD2 (6 bases). There are 16 residues in the CDR3. Trimming pared 5 bases from V and 5 bases from J, leaving 22 bases between. The germline CDR1 and CDR2 sequences are SGHRS and YFSETQ. This chain's CDR3 is CASRVAPWEAAETQYF. CDR3 DNA sequence: TGCGCCAGCAGGGTCGCCCCGTGGGAGGCCGCGGAGACCCAGTACTTC.

The rearrangement links TRBV4-3 to TRBJ2-7, with a weak D call TRBD2 (6 bases). V shed 3 bases and J shed 3 bases, with 12 bases lying between them. The germline V gene encodes CDR1 LGHNA and CDR2 YSLEER. The CDR3 runs to 14 residues. In DNA, the CDR3 is TGCGCCAGCAGCCAGGATTCCGGGGGCTACGAGCAGTACTTC. Translating it yields CASSQDSGGYEQYF.

The V gene is TRBV19, the J gene TRBJ1-1; no reliable D call. There are 12 residues in the CDR3. The V and J ends lost 7 bases and 1 base respectively, with 7 bases between them. The germline gives CDR1 LNHDA, CDR2 SQIVND (reference sequence). The CDR3 coding sequence is TGTGCCAGTAATCAGAGGAACACTGAAGCTTTCTTT. This codes for CASNQRNTEAFF. Together with reference TRBV19 and TRBJ1-1, the CDR3 gives the full variable domain: DGGITQSPKYLFRKEGQNVTLSCEQNLNHDAMYWYRQDPGQGLRLIYYSQIVNDFQKGDIAEGYSVSREKKESFPLTVTSAQKNPTAFYLCASNQRNTEAFFGQGTRLTVV.

The J gene is TRBJ1-3, the V gene TRBV5-1, with D possibly being TRBD1 (5 bases). The germline V and J ends were trimmed by 3 bases and 3 bases, with 10 bases remaining between them. The CDR3 spans 14 residues. The germline V gene encodes CDR1 SGHRS and CDR2 YFSETQ. The CDR3 sequence: CASSSGLNGNTIYF. The CDR3 bases are TGCGCCAGCAGCTCGGGGCTGAATGGAAACACCATATATTTT.

V is TRBV9 and J is TRBJ1-2; TRBD1 aligns across 9 bases. The CDR3 totals 16 residues. Germline lookup yields CDR1 SGDLS and CDR2 YYNGEE. V lost 4 bases and J lost 4; bases outside the gene matches: 11. The CDR3 spells CASSPGTGPFGYGYTF. The DNA for the CDR3 is TGTGCCAGCAGCCCCGGGACAGGGCCGTTTGGCTATGGCTACACCTTC.

This chain uses TRBV5-5 with TRBJ1-5; D gene unclear. This CDR3 spans 13 amino acids. Germline CDR1 and CDR2: SGHKS and YYEKEE (reference sequence). V shed 1 base and J shed 5 bases, with 7 bases lying between them. CDR3 protein: CASSLNSYQPQHF. The CDR3 nucleotides are TGTGCCAGCAGCTTGAACAGCTATCAGCCCCAGCATTTT.

CDR3 in amino acids: CASSDSSGRDEAFF. DNA for the CDR3: TGTGCCAGCAGTGACTCGAGCGGCAGGGATGAAGCTTTCTTT. This chain connects TRBV6-4 to TRBJ1-1; maybe TRBD1 (5 bases). V was shortened by 0 bases and J by 7 bases, with 12 bases between the two germline ends. The CDR3 runs to 14 residues. Germline values: CDR1 MRHNA, CDR2 SNTAGT.

The chain combines TRBV10-3 with TRBJ2-7; D may be TRBD2 (5 bases). This CDR3 is 14 amino acids long. CDR1 is ENHRY and CDR2 is SYGVKD in the germline V gene. Deletions cut 2 bases from V and 7 bases from J, with 15 bases between. The CDR3 nucleotides are TGTGCCATCAGTGAGCTGGCCCCACGAGGGGAGCAGTACTTC. It translates to CAISELAPRGEQYF.

The CDR3 protein is CASSLSGRAGEQYF. CDR3 sequence (DNA): TGTGCCAGCAGCTTATCGGGCAGGGCGGGGGAGCAGTACTTC. V is TRBV7-9 and J is TRBJ2-7; TRBD2 might be the D (6 bases). Trimming took off 2 bases at V and 7 bases at J, with 15 bases between the two ends. This CDR3 is built from 14 residues. Looked up from germline, CDR1 is SEHNR and CDR2 is FQNEAQ (reference sequence). Based on the CDR3 plus reference TRBV7-9 and TRBJ2-7, the full variable domain is DTGVSQNPRHKITKRGQNVTFRCDPISEHNRLYWYRQTLGQGPEFLTYFQNEAQLEKSRLLSDRFSAERPKGSFSTLEIQRTEQGDSAMYLCASSLSGRAGEQYFGPGTRLTVT.

The rearrangement uses TRBV9 and TRBJ2-3; D uncertain. Deletions cut 0 bases from V and 0 bases from J, with 11 bases between. This CDR3 spans 16 amino acids. The germline CDR1 and CDR2 sequences are SGDLS and YYNGEE. CDR3 nucleotides: TGTGCCAGCAGCGTAGGTAACTACCCCAGCACAGATACGCAGTATTTT. Translation: CASSVGNYPSTDTQYF.

The chain links TRBV6-5 to TRBJ1-3, with D perhaps matching TRBD1 (6 bases). The germline V gene encodes CDR1 MNHEY and CDR2 SVGAGI. The V gene lost 3 bases and the J gene lost 2 bases, with 8 bases spanning the gap. The CDR3 is 14 residues long. The CDR3 is CASSYGGAGNTIYF. CDR3 sequence (DNA): TGTGCCAGCAGTTATGGGGGCGCTGGAAACACCATATATTTT.

This clone was seen once. The J gene is TRBJ2-7, the V gene TRBV4-2, with TRBD1 as a possible D gene (6 bases). This CDR3 has 17 amino acids. V lost 1 base to trimming and J lost 0 bases, with 16 bases between them. CDR1 and CDR2 from the germline V gene are LGHNA and YNFKEQ. CDR3 nucleotides: TGTGCCAGCAGCCAAGCGCCCGACAGGTCCGTCTCCTACGAGCAGTACTTC. Translation gives CASSQAPDRSVSYEQYF.

This chain uses TRBV7-3 with TRBJ2-5, with D perhaps matching TRBD1 or TRBD2 (6 bases each). The CDR3 totals 15 residues. V lost 5 bases, J lost 2 bases, and 15 bases lay in between. The V gene's germline CDR1 is SGHTA and CDR2 FQGTGA. The DNA of the CDR3 is TGTGCCAGCAGCCCGGCGCGGGGACATCAAGAGACCCAGTACTTC. Residues: CASSPARGHQETQYF.

This rearrangement joins TRBV27 to TRBJ2-3; D unresolved. Trimming took 5 bases from V and 0 from J, leaving 9 bases between them. Germline CDR1 MNHEY, CDR2 SMNVEV (reference sequence). This CDR3 comprises 14 residues. The CDR3 DNA is TGTGCCAGCAGTCACTACCCGAGCACAGATACGCAGTATTTT. Its translation: CASSHYPSTDTQYF.

This rearrangement joins TRBV19 to TRBJ2-2; the match to TRBD2 covers 12 bases. CDR3 size: 16 residues. CDR1 and CDR2 from the germline V gene are LNHDA and SQIVND (reference sequence). V lost 1 base to trimming and J lost 10 bases; unmatched junction nucleotides: 7. This CDR3 reads CASSIVGLAGPKELFF. CDR3 DNA sequence: TGTGCCAGTAGTATAGTGGGACTAGCGGGCCCGAAGGAGCTGTTTTTT. Looking up the rest from reference TRBV19 and TRBJ2-2 gives the full variable domain: DGGITQSPKYLFRKEGQNVTLSCEQNLNHDAMYWYRQDPGQGLRLIYYSQIVNDFQKGDIAEGYSVSREKKESFPLTVTSAQKNPTAFYLCASSIVGLAGPKELFFGEGSRLTVL.

This clone was seen a single time. The chain joins TRBV6-5 to TRBJ2-7; no reliable D call. In germline, CDR1 is MNHEY, CDR2 SVGAGI. V was shortened by 7 bases and J by 0 bases, with 16 bases between the two germline ends. CDR3 size: 15 residues. CDR3 bases: TGTGCCAGCACCCCAGCAGGCGGAGCCTCCTACGAGCAGTACTTC. Translating gives CASTPAGGASYEQYF.

The CDR3 here is CASSPTRGGSSNNEQFF. The CDR3 region has the DNA TGTGCCAGCAGCCCGACCCGGGGGGGAAGCTCTAACAATGAGCAGTTCTTC. This chain joins TRBV5-6 and TRBJ2-1, with 8 bases lining up with TRBD2. The junction had 14 bases not matched to a gene; V was cut back by 4 bases and J by 5 bases. The CDR3 is made up of 17 amino acids. Germline lookup yields CDR1 SGHDT and CDR2 YYEEEE.

This rearrangement joins TRBV5-1 to TRBJ2-3; D gene unclear. V lost 4 bases and J lost 6, with 12 bases in between. Germline V gene lookup returns CDR1 SGHRS and CDR2 YFSETQ. The CDR3 spans 13 residues. This CDR3 is CASSPNGFDTQYF. The CDR3 DNA reads TGCGCCAGCAGCCCGAACGGGTTTGATACGCAGTATTTT. The variable domain in full, completed from reference TRBV5-1 and TRBJ2-3, reads KAGVTQTPRYLIKTRGQQVTLSCSPISGHRSVSWYQQTPGQGLQFLFEYFSETQRNKGNFPGRFSGRQFSNSRSEMNVSTLELGDSALYLCASSPNGFDTQYFGPGTRLTVL.

The V and J genes are TRBV6-5 and TRBJ1-4, with D possibly being TRBD1 (6 bases). The V end lost 4 bases, the J end lost 7 bases, and 13 bases lay between the germline ends. The V gene's germline CDR1 is MNHEY and CDR2 SVGAGI. The CDR3 is 14 residues long. Here the CDR3 reads CASSSRRGGEKLFF. As DNA, the CDR3 is TGTGCCAGCAGTTCCAGAAGGGGGGGTGAAAAACTGTTTTTT.

The chain combines TRBV21-1 with TRBJ1-5; whether TRBD1, the table's D call, matches the DNA was not checked. TRBV21-1 is a listed pseudogene. The CDR3 extends over 17 amino acids. For the CDR3, the DNA is TGTGCCAGCACACAGGGGACCCCTCTTCGAAGCAATCAGCCCCAGCATTTT. This codes for CASTQGTPLRSNQPQHF.

The chain carries TRBV7-8 and TRBJ2-7, with unresolved D. CDR1 and CDR2 (germline): SGHVS, FQNEAQ. V was pared by 1 base and J by 3 bases, with 10 bases between. This CDR3 comprises 14 residues. As DNA, the CDR3 is TGTGCCAGCAGCTTAGTTGGCCGAGTCTACGAGCAGTACTTC. Translating it yields CASSLVGRVYEQYF.

The V and J genes are TRBV7-2 and TRBJ2-5; 8 bases agree with TRBD2. Germline trimming cut 4 bases from V and 4 bases from J; bases unmatched to any gene: 8. This CDR3 contains 15 residues. The germline gives CDR1 SGHTA, CDR2 FQGNSA. CDR3 amino acids: CASSSSGGGLETQYF. The DNA for the CDR3 is TGTGCCAGCAGCTCCTCCGGCGGGGGGTTAGAGACCCAGTACTTC. The complete variable domain, with remaining parts taken from reference TRBV7-2 and TRBJ2-5, reads GAGVSQSPSNKVTEKGKDVELRCDPISGHTALYWYRQSLGQGLEFLIYFQGNSAPDKSGLPSDRFSAERTGGSVSTLTIQRTQQEDSAVYLCASSSSGGGLETQYFGPGTRLLVL.